A selection of T cell receptor beta chains follows, all from one sample in a study of Graves' ophthalmopathy and Graves' hyperthyroidism. From the multiplex PCR reads, TCRdb called clonotypes with MiXCR, one entry per CDR3 protein. This table has over a million distinct CDR3 sequences, about two fifths appearing once. The sequencing sample was made of peripheral blood or thyroid tissue (not recorded which). The receptors come from an adult man with Graves' hyperthyroidism. The CDR3 runs from the conserved cysteine through the conserved F or W. The D gene is left open where the match is weak. Not all rows give a size; the values are once, few, many and, for expanded clones, a class.

j_gene,abundance,d_gene,v_gene,CDR3aa,CDR3nt
TRBJ1-2,-,TRBD1,TRBV10-2,CAITGQGGERDGYTF,TGCGCCATCACTGGACAGGGAGGGGAACGGGACGGCTACACCTTC
TRBJ2-7,few,TRBD1,TRBV20-1,CSARAGTGIYEQYF,TGCAGTGCTAGGGCCGGGACAGGGATCTACGAGCAGTACTTC
TRBJ2-7,few,TRBD2,TRBV5-8,CASSSRTSAKQYF,TGTGCCAGCAGTTCTAGGACTAGCGCGAAGCAGTACTTC
TRBJ1-1,once,-,TRBV30,CAWSVFGGGTEAFF,TGTGCCTGGAGTGTGTTTGGGGGGGGGACTGAAGCTTTCTTT
TRBJ2-7,few,-,TRBV20-1,CSARGPEFYEQYF,TGCAGTGCTAGGGGACCAGAATTCTACGAGCAGTACTTC
TRBJ1-2,few,-,TRBV19,CASSSWRTNYGYTF,TGTGCCAGTAGTAGTTGGAGGACTAACTATGGCTACACCTTC
TRBJ2-7,-,TRBD1,TRBV19,CASRGGGTGTYEQYF,TGTGCCAGTAGGGGGGGCGGGACAGGGACTTACGAGCAGTACTTC
TRBJ1-2,many,-,TRBV19,CASSMEVRSNYGYTF,TGTGCCAGTAGTATGGAGGTCAGATCTAACTATGGCTACACCTTC
TRBJ1-1,-,-,TRBV12-3/TRBV12-4,CAGSLAGEAFF,TGTGCCGGCAGTTTAGCCGGTGAAGCTTTCTTT
TRBJ1-1,few,-,TRBV6-5,CASSYPTGIGGNTEAFF,TGTGCCAGCAGTTACCCTACAGGGATAGGCGGCAACACTGAAGCTTTCTTT
TRBJ1-2,many,TRBD1,TRBV7-2,CASSSPGGSYTF,TGTGCCAGCAGCTCTCCAGGGGGCAGCTACACCTTC
TRBJ2-7,-,TRBD1,TRBV10-3,CAINRGLYEQYF,TGTGCCATCAACAGGGGGCTCTACGAGCAGTACTTC
TRBJ2-7,many,-,TRBV7-8,CASSLAPGALYEQYF,TGTGCCAGCAGCTTAGCGCCGGGGGCTCTCTACGAGCAGTACTTC
TRBJ1-2,many,-,TRBV20-1,CSARSGGAYGYTF,TGCAGTGCCAGGTCGGGGGGTGCCTATGGCTACACCTTC
TRBJ2-5,once,-,TRBV2,CASSYGQGPEIQYF,TGTGCCAGCAGTTACGGGCAGGGGCCAGAGATCCAGTACTTC
TRBJ1-6,-,TRBD1,TRBV4-1,CASSQEDRGFGSPLHF,TGCGCCAGCAGCCAAGAGGACAGGGGGTTTGGATCACCCCTCCACTTT
TRBJ2-2,few,-,TRBV10-1,CASSVLEHNTGELFF,TGTGCCAGCAGTGTTCTGGAACACAACACCGGGGAGCTGTTTTTT
TRBJ2-5,-,-,TRBV6-1,CASTEARGLGETQYF,TGTGCCAGCACTGAGGCCAGGGGATTAGGAGAGACCCAGTACTTC
TRBJ1-6,many,-,TRBV20-1,CSARDRGDWGYNSPLHF,TGCAGTGCTAGAGATCGAGGGGATTGGGGTTATAATTCACCCCTCCACTTT
TRBJ1-1,-,-,TRBV4-3,CASSQDFGGRTEAFF,TGCGCCAGCAGCCAAGATTTCGGGGGGAGGACTGAAGCTTTCTTT
TRBJ2-6,-,-,TRBV10-2,CATYKGNSGANVLTF,TGTGCCACCTATAAGGGTAACTCTGGGGCCAACGTCCTGACTTTC
TRBJ2-7,once,TRBD2,TRBV6-5,CASTQGTSSFYEQYF,TGTGCCAGCACCCAGGGGACTAGCTCTTTTTATGAGCAGTACTTC
TRBJ1-6,-,-,TRBV25-1,CASSATDSDSPLHF,TGTGCCAGCAGTGCCACGGATTCAGATTCACCCCTCCACTTT
TRBJ2-7,-,TRBD2,TRBV7-6,CASSAGLAGVEEQYF,TGTGCCAGCAGCGCTGGACTAGCGGGAGTTGAAGAGCAGTACTTC
TRBJ1-1,many,-,TRBV7-9,CASSPPSGTTEAFF,TGTGCCAGCAGCCCACCATCAGGGACCACTGAAGCTTTCTTT
TRBJ1-3,many,-,TRBV29-1,CSVENRNTIYF,TGCAGCGTTGAAAACAGAAACACCATATATTTT
TRBJ1-4,few,-,TRBV7-6,CASSSQGKGEKLFF,TGTGCCAGCAGCTCCCAGGGGAAGGGTGAAAAACTGTTTTTT
TRBJ2-2,-,-,TRBV7-2,CASTTDGKNTGELFF,TGTGCCAGCACCACGGACGGAAAGAACACCGGGGAGCTGTTTTTT
TRBJ1-6,many,-,TRBV11-2,CASTPSGGPNSPLHF,TGTGCCAGCACCCCCTCGGGAGGGCCAAATTCACCCCTCCACTTT
TRBJ1-2,many,TRBD1,TRBV19,CASSTGQGAAYGYTF,TGTGCCAGTAGTACCGGACAGGGGGCTGCCTATGGCTACACCTTC
TRBJ1-4,many,-,TRBV4-3,CASSQDEDHGSEKLFF,TGCGCCAGCAGCCAAGATGAGGACCATGGAAGTGAAAAACTGTTTTTT
TRBJ1-1,-,-,TRBV10-3,CASSYPQEAFF,TGTGCCAGCAGTTACCCACAGGAAGCTTTCTTT
TRBJ1-3,-,-,TRBV29-1,CSGQEPGNTIYF,TGCAGCGGACAGGAACCTGGAAACACCATATATTTT
TRBJ1-1,many,-,TRBV5-1,CASSLGGSPEAFF,TGCGCCAGCAGCTTGGGGGGGAGCCCTGAAGCTTTCTTT
TRBJ2-7,few,TRBD2,TRBV20-1,CSVPRPGGSYEQYF,TGCAGTGTCCCCCGCCCGGGAGGGTCCTACGAGCAGTACTTC
TRBJ2-7,many,-,TRBV5-8,CASRWGIEQYF,TGTGCCAGCAGATGGGGGATCGAGCAGTACTTC
TRBJ2-7,many,TRBD2,TRBV9,CASSVGTSGSNEQYF,TGTGCCAGCAGCGTCGGGACTAGCGGGAGCAACGAGCAGTACTTC
TRBJ2-7,-,-,TRBV20-1,CSARVTGFYEQYF,TGCAGTGCTAGAGTCACGGGGTTCTACGAGCAGTACTTC
TRBJ2-2,-,-,TRBV19,CASISLRQGWRDGELFF,TGTGCCAGTATCTCCCTAAGGCAGGGGTGGAGGGACGGGGAGCTGTTTTTT
TRBJ1-1,-,-,TRBV7-9,CASSLGYEAFF,TGTGCCAGCAGTTTAGGTTACGAAGCTTTCTTT
TRBJ2-7,-,-,TRBV20-1,CSARRWTKLAYEQYF,TGCAGTGCTAGGCGTTGGACAAAGCTAGCCTACGAGCAGTACTTC
TRBJ2-7,many,-,TRBV12-3/TRBV12-4,CASGQRGSHEQYF,TGTGCCAGCGGACAGCGGGGTTCCCACGAGCAGTACTTC